These T cell receptor beta chains were read from a single sample in a study of blood T cell repertoires in COVID-19. The assay was immunoSEQ multiplex PCR, and TCRdb's table has in-frame clones only and misses some. The repertoire holds 300,000 to 400,000 clones, with about 83% as singletons. Source material: peripheral blood. The receptors originated from a man aged 25 to 40 with active or convalescent COVID-19. The CDR3 runs from the conserved cysteine through the conserved F or W. A D gene is named only where the DNA matches it firmly. The size of a clone is reported for some rows only, either as once, few or many, or as a class for expanded clones.

d_gene	abundance	v_gene	j_gene	CDR3nt	CDR3aa
-	-	TRBV7-3	TRBJ2-3	TGTGCCAGCAGCCCCCCTAGCGAACCAGATACGCAGTATTTT	CASSPPSEPDTQYF
TRBD1	few	TRBV12-3/TRBV12-4	TRBJ2-7	TGTGCCAGCAGTCCCCAGGGGGACGAGCAGTACTTC	CASSPQGDEQYF
TRBD2	once	TRBV11-3	TRBJ2-2	TGTGCCAGCAGCCCCCGGACTAGCCCCGGGGAGCTGTTTTTT	CASSPRTSPGELFF
TRBD1	once	TRBV29-1	TRBJ2-7	TGCAGCGCAACAGGGGGCGTTCTGTCCTACGAGCAGTACTTC	CSATGGVLSYEQYF
TRBD2	-	TRBV5-1	TRBJ2-5	TGCGCCAGCAGCCCACGACCGAGCGGGGTGGCCCAAGAGACCCAGTACTTC	CASSPRPSGVAQETQYF
-	-	TRBV20-1	TRBJ1-4	TGCAGTGCTAGGAACAGTGAAAAACTGTTTTTT	CSARNSEKLFF
-	-	TRBV11-2	TRBJ2-7	TGTGCCAGCAGAAAGAACCCGGGGGAGCAGTACTTC	CASRKNPGEQYF
TRBD1	-	TRBV9	TRBJ1-4	TGTGCCAGCAGCGTAGTCCCCGACAGGGTCAATGAAAAACTGTTTTTT	CASSVVPDRVNEKLFF
-	-	TRBV5-1	TRBJ1-1	TGCGCCAGCAGCTTTAGTGGCGCAGGCACTGAAGCTTTCTTT	CASSFSGAGTEAFF
-	-	TRBV2	TRBJ1-6	TGTGCCAGCAGTCCAAATAATTCACCCCTCCACTTT	CASSPNNSPLHF
-	-	TRBV7-9	TRBJ1-3	TGTGCCAGCAGCTTAGGTGCGGGGCTCCCCTCTGGAAACACCATATATTTT	CASSLGAGLPSGNTIYF
-	-	TRBV4-1	TRBJ1-4	TGCGCCAGCAGCCTGATAGTGTGGGAAAAACTGTTTTTT	CASSLIVWEKLFF
-	-	TRBV15	TRBJ1-5	TGTGCCACCAGCAGAGATAGGGGGAGACGGCCCCAGCATTTT	CATSRDRGRRPQHF
TRBD1	-	TRBV5-6	TRBJ1-2	TGTGCCAGCAGCCGCAACGGACAGGTTTATGGCTACACCTTC	CASSRNGQVYGYTF
-	-	TRBV20-1	TRBJ1-1	TGCAGTGCTAGTGTCCAGTTCATGAACACTGAAGCTTTCTTT	CSASVQFMNTEAFF
TRBD1	-	TRBV5-8	TRBJ2-3	TGTGCCAGCAGCCCGGGACAGGGACCGTATTTT	CASSPGQGPYF
TRBD2	-	TRBV28	TRBJ2-7	TGTGCCAGCAGCTCCCGGGGGCGGGGGGCCTACGAGCAGTACTTC	CASSSRGRGAYEQYF
-	-	TRBV7-9	TRBJ1-2	TGTGCCAGCAGCTTAAACAGGGACGGCTATGGCTACACCTTC	CASSLNRDGYGYTF
-	-	TRBV5-1	TRBJ2-5	TGCGCCAGCAGCTTGGGAGGGGACCTACAGGGTAGAGGAGAGACCCAGTACTTC	CASSLGGDLQGRGETQYF